What follows are 14 T cell receptor beta chains derived from one specimen sequenced in a study of blood T cells in healthy people across ages. Combining a sample-barcoded 5' primer with a J-beta primer mix, a second PCR ran for roughly 7 to 12 cycles. TCRdb recomputed calls from the 5' RACE reads with MiXCR, one row per CDR3 protein. Here the sample spans some 640,000 distinct CDR3 sequences, around half being singletons. Specimen: blood. The receptors stem from a woman aged 55-70 years in good health.

This clonotype appeared a few times. The genes are TRBV7-3 and TRBJ2-1; D is uncertain. CDR3 length: 15 residues. Trimming pared 1 base from V and 0 bases from J, leaving 7 bases between. The germline gives CDR1 SGHTA, CDR2 FQGTGA. CDR3 coding DNA: TGTGCCAGCAGCTTAAAGACGAGCTCCTACAATGAGCAGTTCTTC. Its protein product is CASSLKTSSYNEQFF.

This clonotype showed up many times. The chain employs TRBV7-9 and TRBJ1-6, with 7 bases matching TRBD1. Germline CDR1 reads SEHNR; CDR2 reads FQNEAQ (reference sequence). J was trimmed by 8 bases and V by 6 bases; bases with no gene match: 13. This CDR3 region has 16 residues. The CDR3 region is CASRTYRGGLDSPLHF. The CDR3 DNA reads as TGTGCCAGCAGAACTTACAGGGGCGGTCTTGATTCACCCCTCCACTTT.

Comment on this clonotype: Since a much larger clone is just one base distant, this may be a read error. The chain recombines TRBV7-2 with TRBJ2-7; D may correspond to TRBD1 or TRBD2 (6 bases each). Trimming took 5 bases from V and 2 from J, leaving 16 bases between them. The germline V gene has CDR1 SGHTA and CDR2 FQGNSA. This CDR3 comprises 15 residues. The CDR3 here is CASSLWAGGAYEQYF. CDR3 in DNA: TGTGCCAGCAGCCTTTGGGCCGGGGGCGCCTACGAGCAGTACTTC.

The rearrangement joins TRBV27 to TRBJ2-4, with 8 bases matching TRBD1. With the DNA end fitting TRBJ2-7 better, the J assignment may be wrong. The length of the CDR3 is 18 residues. Germline V gene lookup returns CDR1 MNHEY and CDR2 SMNVEV (reference sequence). CDR3: CASSREGTGTGHSYEQYF. The CDR3 DNA reads TGTGCCAGCAGTAGAGAAGGAACCGGGACAGGACACTCCTACGAGCAGTACTTC.

This clonotype was counted a few times. The CDR3 DNA is TGTGCCAGCAGCGTCCGACCAGGGGTGAGCGAGCAGTACTTC. As protein: CASSVRPGVSEQYF. This chain connects TRBV9 to TRBJ2-7; a possible D gene is TRBD1 (6 bases). The V end was cut by 2 bases, the J end by 6 bases, with 15 bases between. Looked up from germline, CDR1 is SGDLS and CDR2 is YYNGEE. The CDR3 runs 14 residues.

The J gene is TRBJ1-2, the V gene TRBV29-1; the D is unclear. The V end lost 2 bases, the J end lost 5 bases, and 12 bases lay between the germline ends. Per the germline V gene, CDR1 is SQVTM and CDR2 is ANQGSEA. CDR3 length equals 13 residues. CDR3 amino acids: CSVEHSRIYGYTF. In nucleotides, the CDR3 is TGCAGCGTTGAACACAGCCGAATATATGGCTACACCTTC.

In this sample, this clonotype turned up a few times. The rearrangement links TRBV2 to TRBJ1-1; D may be TRBD1 (6 bases). V gave up 3 bases and J gave up 7 bases, with 9 bases separating them. Germline CDR1 reads SNHLY; CDR2 reads FYNNEI. The CDR3 has 12 amino acids. The DNA for the CDR3 is TGTGCCAGCAGTGATGACAGGAGTGAAGCTTTCTTT. Translating it yields CASSDDRSEAFF.

This chain uses TRBV7-2 with TRBJ2-7; 9 nucleotides agree with TRBD1. The CDR3 length is 16 residues. Trimming removed 1 base from V and 2 bases from J; junction bases left unmatched: 6. Germline loops: CDR1 SGHTA, CDR2 FQGNSA. The DNA for the CDR3 is TGTGCCAGCAGCTTAGGCCCTGGGACAGGGCCCTACGAGCAGTACTTC. Its protein is CASSLGPGTGPYEQYF.

A few counts support this clonotype. V is TRBV6-2 or TRBV6-3 and J is TRBJ2-7; 7 nucleotides align to TRBD1. Germline V gives CDR1 MNHEY, CDR2 SVGEGT. With 6 bases clipped from V and 3 bases from J, the junction kept 11 bases outside the gene matches. The CDR3 has 15 amino acids. This CDR3 is CASSPPGTVFYEQYF. In nucleotides, the CDR3 is TGTGCCAGCAGCCCTCCCGGGACAGTTTTCTACGAGCAGTACTTC.

The J gene is TRBJ2-5, the V gene TRBV5-4; no clear D. V lost 3 bases and J lost 5, with 14 bases in between. CDR3 size: 14 residues. Looked up from germline, CDR1 is SGHNT and CDR2 is YYREEE (reference sequence). In nucleotides, the CDR3 is TGTGCCAGCAGCTACCGGACGGCCTGGGAGACCCAGTACTTC. As protein: CASSYRTAWETQYF. The full variable domain, with the rest looked up from reference TRBV5-4 and TRBJ2-5, is ETGVTQSPTHLIKTRGQQVTLRCSSQSGHNTVSWYQQALGQGPQFIFQYYREEENGRGNFPPRFSGLQFPNYSSELNVNALELDDSALYLCASSYRTAWETQYFGPGTRLLVL.

This CDR3 is CASSQSPGLLNEQYF. As DNA, the CDR3 is TGTGCCAGCAGCCAGTCACCGGGACTCCTCAATGAGCAGTACTTC. The chain employs TRBV5-6 and TRBJ2-4, with D possibly matching TRBD2 (6 bases). Germline V CDR1 and CDR2: SGHDT, YYEEEE. The CDR3 has 15 amino acids. The germline V and J ends were trimmed by 4 bases and 13 bases, with 24 bases remaining between them.

The table lists this clonotype with a few counts. The rearrangement links TRBV6-5 to TRBJ2-1; D call uncertain. Matching the DNA end better, TRBJ2-7 makes the J call doubtful. There are 15 residues in the CDR3. CDR1 is MNHEY, CDR2 SVGAGI, per germline. CDR3 sequence: CASARPSSSYNEQYF. As DNA, the CDR3 is TGTGCCAGCGCCAGGCCTTCGAGCTCCTACAATGAGCAGTACTTC.

J is TRBJ1-2 and V is TRBV18, with 9 bases matching TRBD1. The CDR3 sequence is 20 residues long. Germline V lookup: CDR1 KGHSH, CDR2 LQKENI. V was pared by 2 bases and J by 3 bases, with 19 bases of the junction left unmatched. CDR3 sequence: CASSPFFVGQGSGSDYGYTF. Written as DNA, the CDR3 is TGTGCCAGCTCACCATTCTTTGTCGGACAGGGGAGTGGTAGCGACTATGGCTACACCTTC. Supplemented by reference TRBV18 and TRBJ1-2, the full variable domain reads NAGVMQNPRHLVRRRGQEARLRCSPMKGHSHVYWYRQLPEEGLKFMVYLQKENIIDESGMPKERFSAEFPKEGPSILRIQQVVRGDSAAYFCASSPFFVGQGSGSDYGYTFGSGTRLTVV.

This chain connects TRBV4-2 to TRBJ2-3, with TRBD2 matching over 12 bases. CDR3 length: 16 residues. The germline V gene has CDR1 LGHNA and CDR2 YNFKEQ. Losses at the gene ends were 0 bases for V and 4 bases for J; bases not matched to a gene: 2. The CDR3 loop is CASSQDPSGRADTQYF. DNA for the CDR3: TGTGCCAGCAGCCAAGATCCTAGCGGGAGGGCAGATACGCAGTATTTT.